This TCR beta chain originates from a study of blood T cell repertoires in COVID-19. Sequenced by immunoSEQ multiplex PCR; TCRdb stores in-frame clones only, minus some. This sample has under 350,000 clones, with 80% to 90% found just once. Participant-given clinical history determined each cohort assignment. The sequence came from a woman aged 35 to 49 with acute COVID-19. Sequencing was carried out using PBMCs or T cells enriched from blood (not recorded which).

CDR3 residues: CASSQAGHPGQGSYEQYF. CDR3 DNA sequence: TGTGCCAGCAGCCAAGCCGGTCACCCGGGACAGGGCTCCTACGAGCAGTACTTC. V and J are TRBV4-2 and TRBJ2-7; TRBD1 matches at 9 bases. The CDR3 contains 18 residues. Per the germline V gene, CDR1 is LGHNA and CDR2 is YNFKEQ. The V gene end was trimmed by 1 base and the J gene end by 0 bases; junction bases not matched to a gene: 10.